The clone carrying this T cell receptor beta chain came up once. CDR3 length equals 16 residues. The data originate from a study of blood T cell repertoires in COVID-19. Study-level background: Material from acute and convalescent COVID-19 was sourced from the United States, Italy and Spain.

Profiling relied on immunoSEQ multiplex PCR, and the TCRdb table lists in-frame clones only, not all of them. This table has roughly 230,000 clones, approximately 83% appearing once. The TCR originated in a man in his forties or fifties with active or convalescent COVID-19. The V gene is TRBV21-1, the J gene TRBJ2-3; TRBD2, the table's D call, was not compared with the DNA. TRBV21-1 is assigned pseudogene status. The sample was peripheral blood. CDR3 sequence reads: CASSKVARTSPDTQYF. CDR3 DNA: TGTGCCAGCAGCAAAGTGGCTAGAACCTCCCCAGATACGCAGTATTTT.